This is a list of T cell receptor beta chains from one sample in a study of T cell repertoires in cytomegalovirus infection. From the reads, TCRdb called clonotypes with MiXCR, one entry per CDR3 protein. Here the sample spans about a million distinct CDR3 sequences, roughly 30% being singletons. Their target antigens are unknown. Here the sequenced sample was cultured CD8+ T cells from PBMCs, taken from culture after CMV antigen stimulation. Receptors were obtained from a human donor in good health (CMV status not recorded). Some clones in this sample may be carry-over from other donors' samples. Each CDR3 is given with its conserved first and last residue. The D gene is left open where the match is weak. Some rows have no size entry. The others give once, few or many, or a class for an expanded clone.

DNA | CDR3 | D | V | size | J
TGTGTCAGTAGTGCTTCGGTCGACAGCTCCTACGAGCAGTACTTC | CVSSASVDSSYEQYF | - | TRBV19 | - | TRBJ2-7
TGTGCCAGCAGCTTAGCAGTTAGGACGAACACCGGGGAGCTGTTTTTT | CASSLAVRTNTGELFF | - | TRBV7-9 | - | TRBJ2-2
TGTGCCAGCAGCTTTCCTAGCGGTCCCTACGAGCAGTACTTC | CASSFPSGPYEQYF | TRBD2 | TRBV7-2 | many | TRBJ2-7
TGTGCCAGCAGCCGGACATCGCCGGGACAAAACTCCTACGAGCAGTACTTC | CASSRTSPGQNSYEQYF | - | TRBV7-8 | many | TRBJ2-7
TGTGCCACCAGCGCCGCGGTGGGGGAGGCCTATGGCTACACCTTC | CATSAAVGEAYGYTF | - | TRBV15 | - | TRBJ1-2
TGTGCCAGCAGTGTACTGACTAGCGGCCACAATGAGCAGTTCTTC | CASSVLTSGHNEQFF | TRBD2 | TRBV6-1 | many | TRBJ2-1
TGTGCCAGCAGCTTAGCCTTCCGGGGGAGGGAGACCCAGTACTTC | CASSLAFRGRETQYF | - | TRBV7-6 | - | TRBJ2-5
TGTGCCAGCAGTGGAGGTGGACACCTAAGCTCCTACGAGCAGTACTTC | CASSGGGHLSSYEQYF | - | TRBV6-1 | - | TRBJ2-7
TGTGCCAGCCTAGGAGGGTCGGACACTGAAGCTTTCTTT | CASLGGSDTEAFF | - | TRBV12-3/TRBV12-4 | few | TRBJ1-1
TGTGCCAGCAGCTTAGGGACTAGCGGAATTACCGGGGAGCTGTTTTTT | CASSLGTSGITGELFF | TRBD2 | TRBV7-6 | many | TRBJ2-2
TGCGCCAGCAGCTTGGGGCTAGCGGGGAATGATGAGCAGTTCTTC | CASSLGLAGNDEQFF | TRBD2 | TRBV5-1 | few | TRBJ2-1
TGTGCCAGCAGCCCCGGGGGGGCAGGGGCAACAGATACGCAGTATTTT | CASSPGGAGATDTQYF | TRBD2 | TRBV7-3 | - | TRBJ2-3
TGTGCCAGCAGCCGTTCCCGTTTGACGGAGTCGGGGGCCAACGTCCTGACTTTC | CASSRSRLTESGANVLTF | - | TRBV7-8 | many | TRBJ2-6
TGTGCCAGCAGCCCGACGACAGGGAGCACTGAAGCTTTCTTT | CASSPTTGSTEAFF | TRBD1 | TRBV11-1 | many | TRBJ1-1
TGCGCCAGCAGCTTAAGGCGGGACAGTTCCTACGAGCAGTACTTC | CASSLRRDSSYEQYF | - | TRBV5-1 | - | TRBJ2-7
TGTGCCAGCAGCTTAGACCGCGGGGGTGATCGCCTCCACTTT | CASSLDRGGDRLHF | - | TRBV11-2 | few | TRBJ1-6
TGCAGTGCCATCTCTAAGGGGGGGTTTACCTACGAGCAGTACTTC | CSAISKGGFTYEQYF | - | TRBV20-1 | - | TRBJ2-7
TGTGCCAGCAGTGAAGCCGGACTAGCGGGGGGTCTATACAATGAGCAGTTCTTC | CASSEAGLAGGLYNEQFF | TRBD2 | TRBV6-1 | few | TRBJ2-1
TGCGCCAGCAGCCAAGATACGGGCTCTGAAGCTTTCTTT | CASSQDTGSEAFF | - | TRBV4-1 | - | TRBJ1-1
TGTGCCAGCAGCTTAGATCAGGGTTATGCCAATGAGCAGTTCTTC | CASSLDQGYANEQFF | - | TRBV11-3 | - | TRBJ2-1
TGTGCCAGCAGTTCCCGACCCTTCGGCCTCTGGGGTGAGACCCAGCATTTT | CASSSRPFGLWGETQHF | - | TRBV7-8 | - | TRBJ1-5
TGTGCCAGCAGCAACGGGGGGGGGATGAATGAGCAGTTCTTC | CASSNGGGMNEQFF | TRBD2 | TRBV4-1 | few | TRBJ2-1
TGTGCCAGCAGTTTAGGGCCTTTCACTGAAGCTTTCTTT | CASSLGPFTEAFF | - | TRBV12-3/TRBV12-4 | few | TRBJ1-1
TGCGCCAGCAGCTTGGTGCCGGGTTCCAACGAGCAGTACTTC | CASSLVPGSNEQYF | - | TRBV5-1 | - | TRBJ2-7
TGTGCCAGCAGTTTAATGGGGGAGGGGCTAGGAGCCTACACCTTC | CASSLMGEGLGAYTF | - | TRBV27 | - | TRBJ1-2
TGTGCCAGCAGCTCCCGTGAGGGGAGTGGGGCCAACGTCCTGACTTTC | CASSSREGSGANVLTF | - | TRBV7-2 | many | TRBJ2-6
TGTGCCAGCAGCTTCCCCAGAGATACGCAGTATTTT | CASSFPRDTQYF | - | TRBV7-9 | many | TRBJ2-3
TGTGCCATCAGTGAGCGGGGGGGCCTGTTCGTCAATGAGCAGTTCTTC | CAISERGGLFVNEQFF | TRBD2 | TRBV10-3 | - | TRBJ2-1
TGTGCCAGCAGACCCAGGACAGCGTACAATGAGCAGTTCTTC | CASRPRTAYNEQFF | - | TRBV6-5 | many | TRBJ2-1
TGTGCCAGCAGCTCTAGGGAGGGGGGCTATGAGCAGTTCTTC | CASSSREGGYEQFF | - | TRBV7-6 | many | TRBJ2-1
TGTGCCAGCAGCTTCAACGGGGGGCTCACCGGGGAGCTGTTTTTT | CASSFNGGLTGELFF | - | TRBV5-5 | many | TRBJ2-2
TGTGCCAACAGGCCGAGGGGAGACAATGAGCAGTTCTTC | CANRPRGDNEQFF | - | TRBV6-2/TRBV6-3 | - | TRBJ2-1
TGTGCCAGCAATACAGGGGGCGGGACAGATACGCAGTATTTT | CASNTGGGTDTQYF | TRBD1 | TRBV7-2 | many | TRBJ2-3
TGTGCCAGCAGCTTAGGGCTAATTCAGTTGCAAGAGACCCAGTACTTC | CASSLGLIQLQETQYF | - | TRBV7-9 | - | TRBJ2-5
TGTGCCACCAGCGGGGGGACAGGGAACAATGAGCAGTTCTTC | CATSGGTGNNEQFF | TRBD1 | TRBV15 | few | TRBJ2-1
TGTGCCAGCAGCAAGGGCGGGGGGGCGGCCAAGCTTAACACTGAAGCTTTCTTT | CASSKGGGAAKLNTEAFF | - | TRBV7-9 | few | TRBJ1-1
TGTGCCAGCAGCTTAGACATTGAGAGGGGGTGGTACAATGAGCAGTTCTTC | CASSLDIERGWYNEQFF | - | TRBV7-9 | - | TRBJ2-1
TGTGCCAGCAGCTTAGAGGTGGGGGGGGGCACAGATACGCAGTATTTT | CASSLEVGGGTDTQYF | TRBD2 | TRBV7-2 | - | TRBJ2-3
TGTGCCAGCAGTTACGTTCCGGGCAAGGCCCACGAGCAGTACTTC | CASSYVPGKAHEQYF | - | TRBV6-5 | - | TRBJ2-7
TGTGCCAACAGCCCCCCGGGAAACCAAGAGACCCAGTACTTC | CANSPPGNQETQYF | - | TRBV6-5 | - | TRBJ2-5
TGTGCTAGCAGTTACGGGGGCAGGGAAGCTTTCTTT | CASSYGGREAFF | - | TRBV6-2/TRBV6-3 | - | TRBJ1-1
TGTGCCAGCAGCCTGACACTTCTGAACACTGAAGCTTTCTTT | CASSLTLLNTEAFF | - | TRBV7-9 | few | TRBJ1-1
TGTGCCAGCACTCTAAATCGGTTCTCCTATGGCTACACCTTC | CASTLNRFSYGYTF | - | TRBV12-3/TRBV12-4 | many | TRBJ1-2
TGTGCCAGCTGTTCCGGGACAGGGGTCGGCAATCAGCCCCAGCATTTT | CASCSGTGVGNQPQHF | TRBD1 | TRBV6-6 | - | TRBJ1-5
TGTGCCAGCAGTCAAACCAACCCGGGACAGACTAACTATGGCTACACCTTC | CASSQTNPGQTNYGYTF | TRBD1 | TRBV6-5 | few | TRBJ1-2
TGTGCCAGCAGTTTACTCGGAGGGAATTCACCCCTCCACTTT | CASSLLGGNSPLHF | - | TRBV27 | - | TRBJ1-6
TGTGCCAGCAGGCGGGAAACACAGGGCCAAGGATCTCCCAATAGCAATCAGCCCCAGCATTTT | CASRRETQGQGSPNSNQPQHF | - | TRBV6-9 | many | TRBJ1-5
TGCGCCAGCAGCCAAACCCCGACAGGGGGACCCCTGAACATGAACACTGAAGCTTTCTTT | CASSQTPTGGPLNMNTEAFF | TRBD1 | TRBV4-1 | few | TRBJ1-1
TGTGCCAGCAGCTTAGAGGCGACAGGGGATTCACCCCTCCACTTT | CASSLEATGDSPLHF | TRBD1 | TRBV7-6 | - | TRBJ1-6
TGTGCCAGCAGTCTCTTCTTCCCCGTGGACTACACCTTC | CASSLFFPVDYTF | - | TRBV12-3/TRBV12-4 | few | TRBJ1-2
TGTGCCAGCAGCTTTTCTCGGAGAGGCTACACCTTC | CASSFSRRGYTF | - | TRBV11-1 | few | TRBJ1-2
TGTGCCAGTACCTCGGGACTCTACTATGGCTACACCTTC | CASTSGLYYGYTF | - | TRBV19 | - | TRBJ1-2
TGTGCCAGCAGCTTAGGAGGGGCCAGAACGAGGAACACTGAAGCTTTCTTT | CASSLGGARTRNTEAFF | - | TRBV7-2 | - | TRBJ1-1
TGTGCCAGCAGTGAAAGAGGCACAGACAATGAGCAGTTCTTC | CASSERGTDNEQFF | - | TRBV6-1 | - | TRBJ2-1
TGTGCCAGCAGCTTAGGGCGGGGCGCGCCGACAGATACGCAGTATTTT | CASSLGRGAPTDTQYF | - | TRBV11-3 | - | TRBJ2-3
TGTGCCTCCCGGGGGGGAATCACAGATACGCAGTATTTT | CASRGGITDTQYF | TRBD2 | TRBV7-9 | few | TRBJ2-3
TGTGCCAGCGGCCCTGTCCGAGGGGCTAGCACAGATACGCAGTATTTT | CASGPVRGASTDTQYF | - | TRBV27 | - | TRBJ2-3